This TCR beta chain came from a study of blood T cell repertoires in COVID-19. Looked up from germline, CDR1 is KGHSH and CDR2 is LQKENI. Between the trimmed V and J ends, which lost 4 bases and 5 bases, there was a span of 17 bases. This CDR3 spans 15 amino acids. The table came from immunoSEQ multiplex PCR; TCRdb's copy has only in-frame clones and leaves some out. This repertoire shows 70,000 or so clones, 70% to 75% found once; its top ten account for roughly 21%. This sequence was found in a man aged 70 or older with acute or convalescent COVID-19. Sample: peripheral blood. The chain employs TRBV18 and TRBJ2-5, with TRBD1 as a possible D gene (6 bases). The CDR3, as DNA: TGTGCCAGCTCACTTCGGGACATCCGTGGGGAGACCCAGTACTTC. The encoded protein is CASSLRDIRGETQYF.